The 20 T cell receptor beta chains listed next were all sequenced from one sample in a study of shared clonotypes between healthy human individuals. Assay: immunoSEQ multiplex PCR; the TCRdb copy retains only in-frame clones and omits some. The table records 2.3 million or so clones, over 85% of them present only once. Sequences were obtained from naive CD4+ T cells from PBMCs. Subset in this sample: CD45RA+ positively selected. These TCRs come from a man aged 18 to 35 in good health. Some clones in this sample may be carry-over from other donors' samples.

The chain uses TRBV29-1 and TRBJ1-2, with TRBD1 as a possible D gene (6 bases). Germline V CDR1 and CDR2: SQVTM, ANQGSEA. Trimming removed 2 bases at V and 8 bases at J, with 12 bases between. The CDR3 spans 12 residues. The CDR3 is CSVERGAGGYTF. In nucleotides, the CDR3 is TGCAGCGTTGAACGGGGGGCGGGAGGCTACACCTTC.

CDR3 DNA sequence: TGTGCCAGCAGCCCAGGGGGCCGGCAGACCCAGTACTTC. Amino acid sequence: CASSPGGRQTQYF. This chain connects TRBV7-9 to TRBJ2-5, with 8 bases fitting TRBD1. Trimming took 5 bases from V and 6 from J; bases not matched to a gene: 5. The germline CDR1 and CDR2 sequences are SEHNR and FQNEAQ (reference sequence). The CDR3 has 13 amino acids.

This clone was seen a few times. The chain recombines TRBV19 with TRBJ2-1, with 9 bases identical to TRBD2. Unmatched junction bases numbered 12, after V lost 6 bases and J lost 12 bases. The CDR3 is 14 amino acids. In germline, CDR1 is LNHDA, CDR2 SQIVND (reference sequence). The CDR3 protein is CASRISGGRFGQFF. The CDR3 DNA reads as TGTGCCAGTAGGATTAGCGGGGGTAGGTTTGGGCAGTTCTTC.

V usage is TRBV25-1 and J usage is TRBJ2-1; a weak D match, TRBD2 (6 bases). V lost 9 bases and J 8 bases, leaving 20 bases between the germline ends. This CDR3 has 14 residues. CDR1 is MGHDK, CDR2 SYGVNS, per germline. CDR3: CASGGVGLRDEQFF. In nucleotides, the CDR3 is TGTGCCAGTGGCGGGGTAGGGCTACGGGATGAGCAGTTCTTC.

This chain connects TRBV2 to TRBJ2-7; D gene unclear. Trimming took 8 bases from V and 3 from J, leaving 8 bases between them. The CDR3 loop spans 11 amino acids. CDR1 is SNHLY, CDR2 FYNNEI, per germline. DNA for the CDR3: TGTGCCAGCGCTCTGAGCTACGAGCAGTACTTC. It is translated as CASALSYEQYF.

This rearrangement joins TRBV11-2 to TRBJ2-5; 10 nucleotides align to TRBD1. This CDR3 is 17 amino acids long. V lost 4 bases, J lost 4 bases, and 12 bases stayed unmatched. In germline, CDR1 is SGHAT, CDR2 FQNNGV. CDR3 amino acids: CASSSVRTGGRRETQYF. The CDR3 DNA reads as TGTGCCAGCAGCTCCGTAAGGACAGGGGGAAGGCGAGAGACCCAGTACTTC. The full variable domain, completed using reference TRBV11-2 and TRBJ2-5, is EAGVAQSPRYKIIEKRQSVAFWCNPISGHATLYWYQQILGQGPKLLIQFQNNGVVDDSQLPKDRFSAERLKGVDSTLKIQPAKLEDSAVYLCASSSVRTGGRRETQYFGPGTRLLVL.

J is TRBJ1-4 and V is TRBV29-1, with D possibly being TRBD1 (5 bases). With 4 bases removed from V and 7 bases from J, the gap between germline ends came to 22 bases. Germline loops: CDR1 SQVTM, CDR2 ANQGSEA. The CDR3 sequence is 16 residues long. CDR3 residues: CSVAGAGTGPGEKLFF. The CDR3 DNA sequence: TGCAGCGTTGCCGGGGCAGGGACCGGCCCGGGTGAAAAACTGTTTTTT.

The chain links TRBV2 to TRBJ2-1, with TRBD1 matching 9 bases. J was trimmed by 5 bases and V by 6 bases; bases with no gene match: 8. Germline CDR1 SNHLY, CDR2 FYNNEI. CDR3 length: 15 amino acids. The DNA for the CDR3 is TGTGCCAGCAGCAGGGACAGGGAAGTCAACAATGAGCAGTTCTTC. Protein: CASSRDREVNNEQFF. The full variable domain, with the rest looked up from reference TRBV2 and TRBJ2-1, is EPEVTQTPSHQVTQMGQEVILRCVPISNHLYFYWYRQILGQKVEFLVSFYNNEISEKSEIFDDQFSVERPDGSNFTLKIRSTKLEDSAMYFCASSRDREVNNEQFFGPGTRLTVL.

The V call is TRBV5-5, the J call TRBJ1-2; no definite D call. This CDR3 is 14 amino acids long. Per germline, CDR1 SGHKS and CDR2 YYEKEE (reference sequence). V dropped 1 base and J dropped 6 bases, with 13 bases sitting between them. The DNA for the CDR3 is TGTGCCAGCAGCTTGAGTGGAGAATGGAATGGCTACACCTTC. Translation: CASSLSGEWNGYTF.

This sequence joins TRBV28 and TRBJ2-4; 7 bases align to TRBD1. The CDR3 spans 19 residues. Germline V lookup: CDR1 MDHEN, CDR2 SYDVKM. V trimming: 3 bases; J trimming: 2 bases; junction bases outside the gene matches: 16. The CDR3 is CASSFLLGQGVDPKNIQYF. As DNA, the CDR3 is TGTGCCAGCAGTTTTTTGTTAGGGCAGGGGGTCGATCCCAAAAACATTCAGTACTTC.

A word on this clone: This same CDR3 is encoded by further DNA sequences in the sample. The CDR3 is CASSRGQGNYGYTF. In nucleotides, the CDR3 is TGCGCCAGCAGCCGGGGACAGGGAAACTATGGCTACACCTTC. The chain links TRBV5-1 to TRBJ1-2, with 9 bases aligning to TRBD1. Looked up from germline, CDR1 is SGHRS and CDR2 is YFSETQ. J gave up 2 bases and V 4 bases, and 3 bases lay outside the gene matches. The CDR3 consists of 14 residues.

With regard to this clone: Its ends do not fully match the called genes, so a read error is possible. The V call is TRBV7-8, the J call TRBJ2-1; 7 positions match TRBD1. Germline V gene lookup returns CDR1 SGHVS and CDR2 FQNEAQ. This CDR3 has 14 residues. DNA for the CDR3: TGTCCCAGCAGCTTATTGACAGGGAGCAGTGAGCAGTTCTTC. Residues: CPSSLLTGSSEQFF.

This clone was seen a single time. The V call is TRBV18, the J call TRBJ2-7, with TRBD2 matching 14 bases. This CDR3 comprises 16 residues. The V gene's germline CDR1 is KGHSH and CDR2 LQKENI. V lost 5 bases, J lost 3 bases, and 6 bases stayed unmatched. CDR3 loop: CASSAGTSGGLYEQYF. The CDR3 DNA follows: TGTGCCAGCTCAGCCGGGACTAGCGGGGGCCTCTACGAGCAGTACTTC.

This chain connects TRBV5-1 to TRBJ2-3, with 8 bases identical to TRBD1. Germline CDR1 and CDR2: SGHRS and YFSETQ. The J segment lost 0 bases and the V segment lost 4 bases, leaving 7 bases of the junction unmatched. CDR3 length equals 16 residues. Written as DNA, the CDR3 is TGCGCCAGCAGCCCAGGACAGGGATTTAGCACAGATACGCAGTATTTT. Protein sequence: CASSPGQGFSTDTQYF.

Here the CDR3 DNA reads TGTGCCAGCAGCTTACTTATTAACAGCGCCGAAGCTTTCTTT. Translating gives CASSLLINSAEAFF. The V call is TRBV7-9, the J call TRBJ1-1; the D is unclear. V lost 2 bases and J lost 8, with 15 bases in between. The CDR3 contains 14 residues. CDR1 is SEHNR and CDR2 is FQNEAQ in the germline V gene (reference sequence).

The V and J genes are TRBV6-5 and TRBJ2-1; a weak D match, TRBD2 (6 bases). V was clipped by 10 bases and J by 3 bases, with 19 bases between them. The CDR3 covers 15 residues. Germline values: CDR1 MNHEY, CDR2 SVGAGI. DNA of the CDR3: TGTGCCATCGATGCCCGGGAGAGGGACTACAATGAGCAGTTCTTC. It codes for CAIDARERDYNEQFF.

The rearrangement joins TRBV7-9 to TRBJ2-3, with 9 bases matching TRBD1. V dropped 0 bases and J dropped 1; count of bases not matched to a gene: 8. From germline, CDR1 is SEHNR and CDR2 FQNEAQ (reference sequence). The CDR3 totals 18 residues. The CDR3, as DNA: TGTGCCAGCAGCTTAGCAATTACAGGGGGCGCGGGCACAGATACGCAGTATTTT. This gives the protein CASSLAITGGAGTDTQYF.

The rearrangement joins TRBV2 to TRBJ1-4; 10 bases align to TRBD1. CDR3 size: 13 residues. Germline trimming cut 10 bases from V and 7 bases from J; bases unmatched to any gene: 6. The germline V gene encodes CDR1 SNHLY and CDR2 FYNNEI. CDR3 nucleotide sequence: TGTGCCACCGGACAGGGGGGGGGTGAAAAACTGTTTTTT. Translating it yields CATGQGGGEKLFF.

The rearrangement links TRBV5-1 to TRBJ1-1, with a tentative D call TRBD1 (5 bases). The CDR3 is 13 residues long. Germline CDR1 is SGHRS and CDR2 is YFSETQ. The V end was cut by 0 bases, the J end by 7 bases, with 10 bases between. Written as DNA, the CDR3 is TGCGCCAGCAGCTTGGCAGGGAACGGTGAAGCTTTCTTT. Encoded protein: CASSLAGNGEAFF.

This clone has more than one count but fewer than ten. The CDR3 protein is CASSGRGMATEAFF. As DNA, the CDR3 is TGTGCCAGCAGTGGAAGGGGAATGGCTACTGAAGCTTTCTTT. V usage is TRBV28 and J usage is TRBJ1-1; maybe TRBD1 (5 bases). Trimming took 5 bases from V and 5 from J, leaving 15 bases between them. The CDR3 consists of 14 residues. In germline, CDR1 is MDHEN, CDR2 SYDVKM.